This TCR beta chain emerged from a study of T cells in Graves' hyperthyroidism and ophthalmopathy. This clonotype was counted at least ten times. Its antigen remains unknown. V was shortened by 6 bases and J by 2 bases, with 14 bases between the two germline ends. CDR1 and CDR2 from the germline V gene are DFQATT and SNEGSKA (reference sequence). The CDR3 loop spans 13 amino acids. The study's findings and limits: Ophthalmopathy, which appeared later, was predicted by the model a median 6.5 months before onset. Peripheral blood also featured most of the thyroid clonotypes expanded above 0.001.

The investigators amplified TCR beta CDR3 regions from RNA transcripts. During a first-round RT-PCR of the TCR CDR3, the HTBI primer set was used. In TCRdb, the multiplex PCR reads were re-called with MiXCR into one record per CDR3 protein. Of hundreds of thousands of distinct CDR3 sequences in the sample, 15% to 19% were seen once. This clonotype was sampled from a woman between 18 and 29 years old with Graves' hyperthyroidism. V is TRBV20-1 and J is TRBJ2-7, with D perhaps TRBD1 (6 bases). The sequencing input was blood. The CDR3 is CSARQAGAYEQYF. The CDR3 DNA reads TGCAGTGCAAGACAGGCCGGAGCCTACGAGCAGTACTTC.